This TCR beta chain was observed in a study of breast tumors, draining lymph nodes, adjacent tissues. Study-wide results and limits: Luminal-like breast cancer showed significantly greater tumor-nontumor repertoire similarity than basal-like breast cancer did. Data fit most tumor T cells coming from lymph node, expanding in tumor. The lymph node origin of tumor T cells was framed as consistent with a hypothesis, not demonstrated.

One entry per CDR3 protein results from TCRdb running MiXCR on the multiplex PCR reads. The data hold over 200,000 distinct CDR3 sequences, with 30% to 35% observed a single time. Details on this clonotype: Its matching antigen is unknown.

There are 14 residues in the CDR3. CDR1 is SEHNR and CDR2 is FQNEAQ in the germline V gene (reference sequence). V shed 5 bases and J shed 7 bases, with 14 bases lying between them. Axillary draining lymph nodes of breast cancer patients supplied the node samples. The chain joins TRBV7-9 to TRBJ2-2; D is uncertain. The sequence was obtained from a female donor with breast cancer. Some clones in this sample may be carry-over from other donors' samples. The sequenced sample consisted of axillary lymph node tissue. The CDR3 bases are TGTGCCAGCAGCCGAGGAGCCGCTGACGGGGAGCTGTTTTTT. As protein: CASSRGAADGELFF.